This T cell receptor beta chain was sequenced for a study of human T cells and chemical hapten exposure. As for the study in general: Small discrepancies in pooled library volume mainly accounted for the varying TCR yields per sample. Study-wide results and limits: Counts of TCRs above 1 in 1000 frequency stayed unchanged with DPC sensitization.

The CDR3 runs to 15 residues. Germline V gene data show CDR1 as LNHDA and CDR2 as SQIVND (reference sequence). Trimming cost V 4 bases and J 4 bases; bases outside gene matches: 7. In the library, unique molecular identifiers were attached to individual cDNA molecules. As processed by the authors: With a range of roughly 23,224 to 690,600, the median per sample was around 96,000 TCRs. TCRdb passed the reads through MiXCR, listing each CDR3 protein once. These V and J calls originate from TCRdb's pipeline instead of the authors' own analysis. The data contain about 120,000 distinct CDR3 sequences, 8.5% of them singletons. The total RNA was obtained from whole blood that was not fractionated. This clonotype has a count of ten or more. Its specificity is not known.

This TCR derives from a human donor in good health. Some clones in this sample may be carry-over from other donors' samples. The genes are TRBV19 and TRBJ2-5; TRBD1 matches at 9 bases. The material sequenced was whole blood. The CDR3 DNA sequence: TGTGCCAGTAGTACCCGGGACAGGGTAGGAGAGACCCAGTACTTC. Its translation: CASSTRDRVGETQYF.